The clone carrying this T cell receptor beta chain was counted ten times or more. What it binds is not known. With 10-nucleotide random UMIs included, cDNA was synthesized by 5'RACE. TCRdb called the 5' RACE reads again in MiXCR, with one record for every CDR3 protein. Among roughly 52,000 distinct CDR3 sequences listed, 3.8% were seen once. This entry comes from a study of neurological immune-mediated disorders. Findings and caveats of the study: None of the CDR3 amino acid sequences of expanded clones were shared across subjects, and this suggested private repertoires in all groups. The greatest TCR clonal expansion occurred in HTLV-1-associated myelopathy and the least in multiple sclerosis, which fell below healthy controls.

This CDR3 region has 17 residues. Trimming took 3 bases from V and 3 from J; bases not matched to a gene: 9. Unsorted libraries were derived from 2 million PBMCs stored at -80 C. Specimen: PBMCs. This sequence originates from a man aged 55-75 years with multiple sclerosis. This sequence joins TRBV12-3 or TRBV12-4 and TRBJ2-1; TRBD2 aligns across 9 bases. The chain's CDR3 is CASSFRLAETDYNEQFF. The CDR3 region has the DNA TGTGCCAGCAGTTTCCGACTAGCGGAAACAGACTACAATGAGCAGTTCTTC.